The 23 T cell receptor beta chains below come from one sample, sequenced in a study of CD8 T cells in ankylosing spondylitis (dated by TCRdb to about 2017). The method was 5' RACE. This sample was sequenced with an Illumina HiSeq 2500. TCRdb reprocessed the public reads (quality trimming at Q25 with fastp, clone calling with MiXCR) and kept in-frame beta chains. Rows with a matching CDR3 protein are joined into one entry that keeps the most common DNA and genes. The sample profile shows about 130,000 distinct CDR3 sequences; roughly 8.8% of them were found once. The leading ten clones occupy 2.5% to 4% of the sample. Sequencing was done on a sample of blood, either unsorted or a sorted T cell fraction (not recorded which). Every receptor here comes from a male donor with ankylosing spondylitis or in good health (not recorded which).

The chain uses TRBV20-1 and TRBJ2-3; D unresolved. Germline V lookup: CDR1 DFQATT, CDR2 SNEGSKA (reference sequence). This CDR3 has 14 residues. The V end was cut by 1 base, the J end by 4 bases, with 12 bases between. CDR3 nucleotides: TGCAGTGCTAGAGGACCATTTACGCCAGATACGCAGTATTTT. Its translation: CSARGPFTPDTQYF.

The genes are TRBV20-1 and TRBJ2-1; unclear D gene. The V gene's germline CDR1 is DFQATT and CDR2 SNEGSKA (reference sequence). The ends were cut back, 1 base at V and 9 bases at J, with 13 bases in the middle. The CDR3 extends over 13 amino acids. The CDR3 sequence is CSARGPISGEQFF. CDR3 nucleotides: TGCAGTGCTAGAGGGCCTATATCGGGTGAGCAGTTCTTC.

CDR3 residues: CASSKETGDSNQPQHF. The CDR3 DNA reads TGTGCCAGCTCAAAAGAGACAGGGGATAGCAATCAGCCCCAGCATTTT. This rearrangement joins TRBV18 to TRBJ1-5; 8 bases align to TRBD1. This CDR3 contains 16 residues. Trimming removed 5 bases from V and 0 bases from J; junction bases left unmatched: 6. Per germline, CDR1 KGHSH and CDR2 LQKENI.

V and J are TRBV6-1 and TRBJ2-7, with D tentatively TRBD2 (5 bases). There are 15 residues in the CDR3. Trimming removed 6 bases from V and 1 base from J, with 16 bases in between. The germline V gene has CDR1 MNHNS and CDR2 SASEGT. This CDR3 reads CASRRGPIESYEQYF. For the CDR3, the DNA is TGTGCCAGCAGGCGAGGGCCCATAGAGTCCTACGAGCAGTACTTC.

J is TRBJ1-3 and V is TRBV29-1; D remains ambiguous. CDR3 length equals 13 residues. Germline V gene data show CDR1 as SQVTM and CDR2 as ANQGSEA. The V gene lost 5 bases and the J gene lost 0 bases, with 8 bases spanning the gap. CDR3 in DNA: TGCAGCGTTTATAGGGACTCTGGAAACACCATATATTTT. Its translation is CSVYRDSGNTIYF. The whole variable domain, filled in from reference TRBV29-1 and TRBJ1-3, reads SAVISQKPSRDICQRGTSLTIQCQVDSQVTMMFWYRQQPGQSLTLIATANQGSEATYESGFVIDKFPISRPNLTFSTLTVSNMSPEDSSIYLCSVYRDSGNTIYFGEGSWLTVV.

This clonotype was recorded at least ten times. The V and J genes are TRBV3-1 and TRBJ2-5, with 7 bases aligning to TRBD1. Germline V lookup: CDR1 LGHDT, CDR2 YNNKEL (reference sequence). CDR3 length: 15 amino acids. V dropped 2 bases and J dropped 4; count of bases not matched to a gene: 7. This chain's CDR3 is CASSQQTGFGETQYF. The CDR3 nucleotides are TGTGCCAGCAGCCAACAGACAGGGTTCGGAGAGACCCAGTACTTC.

This clonotype was picked up many times. This chain connects TRBV20-1 to TRBJ2-1; 11 nucleotides agree with TRBD2. CDR1 is DFQATT and CDR2 is SNEGSKA in the germline V gene (reference sequence). The CDR3 has 13 amino acids. The CDR3 bases are TGCAGCACCCTAGCGGGAGGTTTCAATGAGCAGTTCTTC. It yields the protein CSTLAGGFNEQFF.

This clonotype was detected ten times or more. The chain couples TRBV20-1 to TRBJ2-1, with 9 bases fitting TRBD2. Trimming removed 7 bases from V and 2 bases from J; junction bases left unmatched: 6. The CDR3 covers 14 residues. Germline assignment: CDR1 DFQATT and CDR2 SNEGSKA (reference sequence). The CDR3 protein is CSVLSGRAYNEQFF. The CDR3 region has the DNA TGCAGTGTCCTTAGCGGGAGAGCCTACAATGAGCAGTTCTTC.

This clonotype showed up just a few times. The chain joins TRBV7-8 to TRBJ2-5; perhaps TRBD2 as D (7 bases). Germline CDR1 is SGHVS and CDR2 is FQNEAQ. The V end lost 8 bases, the J end lost 3 bases, and 16 bases lay between the germline ends. CDR3 length equals 14 residues. Written as DNA, the CDR3 is TGTGCCAGCCCGTGGGAGGGGGTGGAAGAGACCCAGTACTTC. This sequence encodes CASPWEGVEETQYF.

The J gene is TRBJ2-7, the V gene TRBV20-1, with unresolved D. Trimming left V 0 bases short and J 3 bases short, with 12 bases between. The CDR3 has 14 amino acids. The germline gives CDR1 DFQATT, CDR2 SNEGSKA (reference sequence). The CDR3 sequence: CSARDNQENYEQYF. CDR3 nucleotides: TGCAGTGCTAGAGATAATCAGGAGAACTACGAGCAGTACTTC.

This clonotype was counted ten times or more. The CDR3, as DNA: TGTGCCAGCAGCGGAGAAGGGGGTCCCTACGAGCAGTACTTC. Protein product: CASSGEGGPYEQYF. The rearrangement links TRBV9 to TRBJ2-7; TRBD1 might be the D (6 bases). V lost 3 bases to trimming and J lost 2 bases, with 12 bases between them. The germline V gene encodes CDR1 SGDLS and CDR2 YYNGEE. The CDR3 runs to 14 residues.

The J gene is TRBJ1-3, the V gene TRBV4-1, with D unresolved. CDR3 length equals 13 residues. V was clipped by 4 bases and J by 0 bases, with 4 bases between them. Looked up from germline, CDR1 is MGHRA and CDR2 is YSYEKL. The CDR3 loop reads CASSPDSGNTIYF. Written as DNA, the CDR3 is TGCGCCAGCAGCCCTGACTCTGGAAACACCATATATTTT.

There are many counts of this clonotype. The V call is TRBV5-1, the J call TRBJ2-5; D not resolved. The CDR3 length is 13 residues. Trimming took off 4 bases at V and 1 base at J, with 8 bases between the two ends. Germline V lookup: CDR1 SGHRS, CDR2 YFSETQ. The CDR3 loop reads CASSTDGQETQYF. The CDR3 region has the DNA TGCGCCAGCAGCACGGACGGCCAAGAGACCCAGTACTTC.

This clonotype appeared a few times. The V call is TRBV20-1, the J call TRBJ2-1; 7 nucleotides line up with TRBD2. V shed 6 bases, J shed 0 bases, and the junction held 5 bases outside the gene matches. CDR3 length: 14 residues. Germline V gives CDR1 DFQATT, CDR2 SNEGSKA (reference sequence). The CDR3 region is CSAERGRSYNEQFF. The CDR3 DNA follows: TGCAGTGCCGAGCGGGGTCGCTCCTACAATGAGCAGTTCTTC.

The table lists this clonotype with a few counts. The chain is built from TRBV20-1 and TRBJ2-7, with D hard to call. The CDR3 is made up of 12 amino acids. From germline, CDR1 is DFQATT and CDR2 SNEGSKA (reference sequence). V was cut by 4 bases and J by 3 bases, with 10 bases left in between. The CDR3 sequence: CSAKDRIYEQYF. CDR3 DNA sequence: TGCAGTGCTAAGGACCGAATCTACGAGCAGTACTTC.

Concerning this clonotype: The junction does not match germline at one end; this may be a read error. This sequence joins TRBV15 and TRBJ2-1, with 12 bases that match TRBD2. Looked up from germline, CDR1 is LNHNV and CDR2 is YYDKDF (reference sequence). The CDR3 runs 17 residues. The DNA for the CDR3 is TGTGCCACCAGCAGAGGCCCGGCTAGCGGGAGGGGCAATGAGCAGTCCTTC. This codes for CATSRGPASGRGNEQSF.

This clonotype showed up many times. This sequence joins TRBV5-1 and TRBJ1-1, with D unclear. The CDR3 totals 13 residues. The germline V and J ends were trimmed by 6 bases and 5 bases, with 14 bases remaining between them. The germline gives CDR1 SGHRS, CDR2 YFSETQ. CDR3 DNA sequence: TGCGCCAGCAAGGAGCCCGGAGGGACTGAAGCTTTCTTT. Translated, it gives CASKEPGGTEAFF.

The chain is built from TRBV5-6 and TRBJ2-1, with 8 positions matching TRBD1. The V and J ends lost 4 bases and 1 base, in that order; junction bases with no gene match: 7. This CDR3 region has 16 residues. Germline V gene sequence: CDR1 SGHDT, CDR2 YYEEEE. CDR3 nucleotide sequence: TGTGCCAGCAGCACTCGACAGGGGTCTTCCTACAATGAGCAGTTCTTC. This gives the protein CASSTRQGSSYNEQFF.

CDR3 nucleotide sequence: TGTGCCAGCGCTAAGCTAGGGGAGACCCAGTACTTC. Translated: CASAKLGETQYF. The chain is built from TRBV25-1 and TRBJ2-5; D gene uncertain. The CDR3 spans 12 residues. Germline-derived CDR1 and CDR2 are MGHDK and SYGVNS. The germline V and J ends were trimmed by 8 bases and 5 bases, with 12 bases remaining between them. Supplemented by reference TRBV25-1 and TRBJ2-5, the full variable domain reads EADIYQTPRYLVIGTGKKITLECSQTMGHDKMYWYQQDPGMELHLIHYSYGVNSTEKGDLSSESTVSRIRTEHFPLTLESARPSHTSQYLCASAKLGETQYFGPGTRLLVL.

This clonotype was seen many times. V and J are TRBV14 and TRBJ2-5; 7 positions agree with TRBD2. V lost 3 bases to trimming and J lost 1 base; unmatched junction nucleotides: 8. The CDR3 consists of 16 residues. Germline lookup yields CDR1 SGHDN and CDR2 FVKESK. CDR3 bases: TGTGCCAGCAGCCAGGGGAGCGGGATTCCCCAAGAGACCCAGTACTTC. It is translated as CASSQGSGIPQETQYF.

This chain links TRBV20-1 with TRBJ2-7; D is ambiguous. CDR1 and CDR2 (germline): DFQATT, SNEGSKA (reference sequence). The CDR3 runs 11 residues. The V gene lost 3 bases and the J gene lost 3 bases, with 6 bases spanning the gap. CDR3 region: CSARVDYEQYF. The CDR3 DNA sequence: TGCAGTGCTAGGGTGGACTACGAGCAGTACTTC.

Ten or more counts support this clonotype. V is TRBV20-1 and J is TRBJ2-7, with unresolved D. The germline V gene encodes CDR1 DFQATT and CDR2 SNEGSKA (reference sequence). The CDR3 has 16 amino acids. V shed 6 bases and J shed 0 bases, with 21 bases lying between them. CDR3 loop: CSAADQSRPISYEQYF. The DNA for the CDR3 is TGCAGTGCCGCAGACCAGAGTAGACCGATCTCCTACGAGCAGTACTTC.

This clonotype was seen a few times. The chain combines TRBV3-1 with TRBJ2-2; D might be TRBD2 (6 bases). Trimming stripped 1 base from V and 0 bases from J, with 9 bases between. The CDR3 is made up of 16 amino acids. In germline, CDR1 is LGHDT, CDR2 YNNKEL (reference sequence). DNA for the CDR3: TGTGCCAGCAGCCAAGTGGCGGGGACGAACACCGGGGAGCTGTTTTTT. Translating gives CASSQVAGTNTGELFF.